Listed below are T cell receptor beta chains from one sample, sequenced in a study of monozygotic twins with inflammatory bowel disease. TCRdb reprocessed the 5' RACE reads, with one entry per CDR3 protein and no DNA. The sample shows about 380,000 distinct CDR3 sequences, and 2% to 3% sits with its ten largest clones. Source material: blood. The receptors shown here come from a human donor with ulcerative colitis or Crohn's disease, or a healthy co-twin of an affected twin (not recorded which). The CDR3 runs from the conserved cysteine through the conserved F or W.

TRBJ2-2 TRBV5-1 CASSLRSAGELFF
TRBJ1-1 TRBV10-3 CAISEGGDTEAFF
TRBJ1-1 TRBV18 CASSPNSDIGEAFF
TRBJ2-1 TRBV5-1 CASSDTSGTGRDEQFF
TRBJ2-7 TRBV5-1 CASSLSGLYEQYF
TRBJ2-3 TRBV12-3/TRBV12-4 CASSSRTGSSDTQYF
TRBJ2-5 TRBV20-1 CSASSGLAEQETQYF
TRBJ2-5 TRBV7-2 CASKRSRDQETQYF
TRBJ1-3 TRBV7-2 CASSLNSGAGNTIYF
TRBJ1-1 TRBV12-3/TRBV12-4 CASSSQGSRTEAFF
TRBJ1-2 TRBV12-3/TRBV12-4 CASSGGRALNYGYTF
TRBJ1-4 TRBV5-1 CASSDQGTENEKLFF
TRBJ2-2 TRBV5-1 CASSLGTGVTGELFF
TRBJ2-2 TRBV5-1 CASSLAGTSTGELFF
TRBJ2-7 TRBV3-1 CASSPWGGTSESEQYF
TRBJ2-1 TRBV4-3 CASSKRSGGYSNEQFF
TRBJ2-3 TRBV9 CASSPQGGLGSTDTQYF
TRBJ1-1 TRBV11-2 CASSLARRRAFF
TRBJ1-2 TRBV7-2 CASSLVERRLYGYTF